This T cell receptor beta chain was captured in a study of T cell changes during pregnancy in multiple sclerosis. The table came from immunoSEQ multiplex PCR; TCRdb's copy has only in-frame clones and leaves some out. The sample records 40,000 to 50,000 clones, approximately 94% being singletons. The starting material was CD4+ T cells from peripheral blood mononuclear cells, obtained in the third trimester of pregnancy. The sequence came from a female donor with multiple sclerosis, enrolled in a pregnancy study.

The CDR3 sequence: CASSPGGRGADTQYF. The CDR3 DNA reads as TGCGCCAGCAGCCCGGGGGGGCGCGGTGCGGATACGCAGTATTTT. The chain is built from TRBV4-3 and TRBJ2-3, with TRBD2 matching over 8 bases. CDR1 and CDR2 from the germline V gene are LGHNA and YSLEER. The CDR3 has 15 residues. The V and J ends lost 4 bases and 6 bases, in that order; junction bases with no gene match: 9.